This is a list of T cell receptor beta chains from one sample in a study of T cell repertoires in cytomegalovirus infection. TCRdb reanalysed the reads using MiXCR and keeps one entry per CDR3 protein. The repertoire includes roughly 250,000 distinct CDR3 sequences, 22% of them detected once, and roughly 20% sits in the top ten. Material for sequencing was CD8+ T cells from PBMCs. Receptor source: a human donor in good health (CMV status not recorded). Some clones in this sample may be carry-over from other donors' samples. Each CDR3 is given with its conserved first and last residue. Each record gives: D gene, V gene, J gene, clone size, CDR3 protein, CDR3 DNA. A D gene is named only where the DNA matches it firmly. Clone size is shown for a subset of rows, as once, few, many or a class of expanded clone.

d_call: NA
v_call: TRBV28
j_call: TRBJ2-7
clone_size: NA
cdr3_aa: CASSTRGDNFYEQYF
cdr3_nt: TGTGCCAGCAGTACCCGAGGGGACAACTTCTACGAGCAGTACTTC

d_call: TRBD2
v_call: TRBV20-1
j_call: TRBJ2-5
clone_size: NA
cdr3_aa: CSAREAGTSGGAAETQYF
cdr3_nt: TGCAGTGCTAGAGAAGCCGGGACTAGCGGGGGGGCCGCAGAGACCCAGTACTTC

d_call: TRBD1
v_call: TRBV4-1
j_call: TRBJ1-6
clone_size: NA
cdr3_aa: CASTQQGIYNSPLHF
cdr3_nt: TGCGCCAGCACCCAACAGGGGATCTATAATTCACCCCTCCACTTT

d_call: TRBD2
v_call: TRBV7-9
j_call: TRBJ2-3
clone_size: many
cdr3_aa: CASSLPQSGGFTDTQYF
cdr3_nt: TGTGCCAGCAGCTTACCTCAAAGCGGGGGCTTCACAGATACGCAGTATTTT

d_call: NA
v_call: TRBV14
j_call: TRBJ1-5
clone_size: NA
cdr3_aa: CASSQAGGGNQPQHF
cdr3_nt: TGTGCCAGCAGCCAAGCCGGGGGCGGCAATCAGCCCCAGCATTTT

d_call: NA
v_call: TRBV7-2
j_call: TRBJ2-6
clone_size: many
cdr3_aa: CASRPSRGSGANVLTF
cdr3_nt: TGTGCCAGCAGACCTAGCCGGGGATCTGGGGCCAACGTCCTGACTTTC

d_call: NA
v_call: TRBV25-1
j_call: TRBJ1-1
clone_size: NA
cdr3_aa: CASSAVLAASGEAFF
cdr3_nt: TGTGCCAGCAGTGCCGTCCTTGCGGCCAGCGGTGAAGCTTTCTTT

d_call: TRBD1
v_call: TRBV25-1
j_call: TRBJ1-4
clone_size: few
cdr3_aa: CASSEGTGGPNEKLFF
cdr3_nt: TGTGCCAGCAGTGAGGGAACAGGGGGCCCTAATGAAAAACTGTTTTTT

d_call: TRBD1
v_call: TRBV7-6
j_call: TRBJ2-5
clone_size: few
cdr3_aa: CASTPGQEETQYF
cdr3_nt: TGTGCCAGCACCCCGGGACAGGAAGAGACCCAGTACTTC

d_call: NA
v_call: TRBV4-1
j_call: TRBJ1-6
clone_size: NA
cdr3_aa: CASRLNNSPLHF
cdr3_nt: TGCGCCAGCAGGCTAAATAATTCACCCCTCCACTTT

d_call: TRBD1
v_call: TRBV6-5
j_call: TRBJ2-3
clone_size: NA
cdr3_aa: CASSYQNRDRATDTQYF
cdr3_nt: TGTGCCAGCAGTTACCAAAACCGGGACAGAGCCACAGATACGCAGTATTTT

d_call: NA
v_call: TRBV30
j_call: TRBJ1-1
clone_size: NA
cdr3_aa: CAWSRIGAMNTEAFF
cdr3_nt: TGTGCCTGGAGTAGGATAGGCGCAATGAACACTGAAGCTTTCTTT

d_call: TRBD1
v_call: TRBV7-9
j_call: TRBJ2-7
clone_size: many
cdr3_aa: CASSTLAGTAYEQYF
cdr3_nt: TGTGCCAGCAGTACCCTGGCCGGGACAGCTTACGAGCAGTACTTC

d_call: NA
v_call: TRBV5-1
j_call: TRBJ2-7
clone_size: NA
cdr3_aa: CASRVEVGADPEQYF
cdr3_nt: TGCGCCAGCAGGGTGGAGGTAGGAGCGGACCCCGAGCAGTACTTC

d_call: NA
v_call: TRBV5-1
j_call: TRBJ2-7
clone_size: NA
cdr3_aa: CASSLAPTGDYSYEQYF
cdr3_nt: TGCGCCAGCAGCTTGGCACCCACAGGGGACTACTCCTACGAGCAGTACTTC

d_call: NA
v_call: TRBV19
j_call: TRBJ2-6
clone_size: few
cdr3_aa: CASRGNSGANVLTF
cdr3_nt: TGTGCCTCCCGTGGGAACTCTGGGGCCAACGTCCTGACTTTC

d_call: NA
v_call: TRBV12-3/TRBV12-4
j_call: TRBJ2-1
clone_size: NA
cdr3_aa: CASSISGLTYNEQFF
cdr3_nt: TGTGCCAGCAGCATCAGCGGACTTACCTACAATGAGCAGTTCTTC

d_call: NA
v_call: TRBV28
j_call: TRBJ1-2
clone_size: many
cdr3_aa: CASLIRGYSNGYTF
cdr3_nt: TGTGCCAGTCTTATAAGAGGGTATTCGAATGGCTACACCTTC

d_call: NA
v_call: TRBV2
j_call: TRBJ2-7
clone_size: NA
cdr3_aa: CASSETTGNEQYF
cdr3_nt: TGTGCCAGCAGTGAGACCACAGGGAACGAGCAGTACTTC

d_call: NA
v_call: TRBV20-1
j_call: TRBJ2-7
clone_size: NA
cdr3_aa: CSARDMMGSYEQYF
cdr3_nt: TGCAGTGCTAGAGATATGATGGGATCCTACGAGCAGTACTTC

d_call: NA
v_call: TRBV7-2
j_call: TRBJ2-1
clone_size: many
cdr3_aa: CASSPFTGLYNEQFF
cdr3_nt: TGTGCCAGCAGCCCTTTTACGGGGCTTTACAATGAGCAGTTCTTC

d_call: NA
v_call: TRBV7-9
j_call: TRBJ1-1
clone_size: NA
cdr3_aa: CATYQGMNTEAFF
cdr3_nt: TGTGCCACGTACCAGGGCATGAACACTGAAGCTTTCTTT

d_call: NA
v_call: TRBV7-6
j_call: TRBJ2-7
clone_size: medium-sized
cdr3_aa: CASSLGPDYEQYF
cdr3_nt: TGTGCCAGCAGCTTAGGACCGGACTACGAGCAGTACTTC

d_call: TRBD1
v_call: TRBV12-5
j_call: TRBJ2-7
clone_size: NA
cdr3_aa: CASGFGQGYEQYF
cdr3_nt: TGTGCTAGTGGTTTTGGACAGGGCTACGAGCAGTACTTC

d_call: TRBD2
v_call: TRBV7-2
j_call: TRBJ2-1
clone_size: many
cdr3_aa: CASSSSGGSVYEQFF
cdr3_nt: TGTGCCAGCAGCTCTAGCGGGGGGTCCGTTTATGAGCAGTTCTTC

d_call: NA
v_call: TRBV7-9
j_call: TRBJ1-2
clone_size: few
cdr3_aa: CASSLQSNYGYTF
cdr3_nt: TGTGCCAGCAGCCTCCAATCTAACTATGGCTACACCTTC

d_call: NA
v_call: TRBV7-4
j_call: TRBJ2-5
clone_size: NA
cdr3_aa: CASSDSGTGLETQYF
cdr3_nt: TGTGCCAGCAGCGACTCAGGCACAGGGTTGGAGACCCAGTACTTC

d_call: NA
v_call: TRBV28
j_call: TRBJ2-7
clone_size: NA
cdr3_aa: CANRNFGEQYF
cdr3_nt: TGTGCCAACAGGAACTTCGGGGAGCAGTACTTC

d_call: TRBD1
v_call: TRBV19
j_call: TRBJ2-1
clone_size: many
cdr3_aa: CASSPRQGAVNEQFF
cdr3_nt: TGTGCCAGTAGCCCCAGACAGGGGGCTGTAAATGAGCAGTTCTTC

d_call: NA
v_call: TRBV7-9
j_call: TRBJ2-7
clone_size: many
cdr3_aa: CASRGQLTYEQYF
cdr3_nt: TGTGCCAGCCGGGGACAACTGACTTACGAGCAGTACTTC

d_call: TRBD2
v_call: TRBV13
j_call: TRBJ2-7
clone_size: NA
cdr3_aa: CASSLLLAGGNEQYF
cdr3_nt: TGTGCCAGCAGCTTACTTCTAGCGGGGGGCAACGAGCAGTACTTC

d_call: NA
v_call: TRBV2
j_call: TRBJ1-4
clone_size: few
cdr3_aa: CASSGESGTNEKLFF
cdr3_nt: TGTGCCAGCAGCGGGGAGTCGGGGACTAATGAAAAACTGTTTTTT

d_call: NA
v_call: TRBV12-3/TRBV12-4
j_call: TRBJ1-1
clone_size: many
cdr3_aa: CASSGIRGPEAFF
cdr3_nt: TGTGCCAGCAGTGGGATTAGGGGACCTGAAGCTTTCTTT

d_call: TRBD1
v_call: TRBV4-1
j_call: TRBJ2-1
clone_size: few
cdr3_aa: CASSQGGGPYNEQFF
cdr3_nt: TGCGCCAGCAGCCAAGGAGGGGGCCCGTACAATGAGCAGTTCTTC

d_call: NA
v_call: TRBV5-6
j_call: TRBJ2-3
clone_size: NA
cdr3_aa: CASSLGSSDTQYF
cdr3_nt: TGTGCCAGCAGCTTGGGCAGCTCAGATACGCAGTATTTT

d_call: NA
v_call: TRBV15
j_call: TRBJ1-5
clone_size: NA
cdr3_aa: CATSRGAEANQPQHF
cdr3_nt: TGTGCCACCAGCAGAGGAGCAGAAGCAAATCAGCCCCAGCATTTT

d_call: TRBD2
v_call: TRBV7-2
j_call: TRBJ2-1
clone_size: many
cdr3_aa: CASSSTSGVYNEQFF
cdr3_nt: TGTGCCAGCAGTTCGACTAGCGGGGTTTACAATGAGCAGTTCTTC

d_call: NA
v_call: TRBV11-3
j_call: TRBJ2-3
clone_size: few
cdr3_aa: CASSLDPQPGVTDTQYF
cdr3_nt: TGTGCCAGCAGCTTAGACCCCCAGCCGGGAGTAACAGATACGCAGTATTTT

d_call: NA
v_call: TRBV7-9
j_call: TRBJ2-1
clone_size: few
cdr3_aa: CASSSDPQGQFF
cdr3_nt: TGTGCCAGCAGCTCGGACCCCCAGGGGCAGTTCTTC

d_call: NA
v_call: TRBV6-1
j_call: TRBJ2-3
clone_size: few
cdr3_aa: CASSEIDTQYF
cdr3_nt: TGTGCCAGCAGTGAAATAGATACGCAGTATTTT